This TCR beta chain is drawn from a study of shared clonotypes between healthy human individuals. From germline, CDR1 is SGDLS and CDR2 YYNGEE. The CDR3 is 15 residues long. J gave up 5 bases and V 1 base, and 5 bases lay outside the gene matches. Each subset's genomic DNA was shared equally among a number of immunoSEQ plates. The table came from immunoSEQ multiplex PCR; TCRdb's copy has only in-frame clones and leaves some out. The data show approximately 1,000,000 clones, approximately 78% seen once. General study findings and limits: Clonotypes not shared had lower generation probabilities than those common to all four donors.

Details on this clone: The antigen is unknown.

The V and J genes are TRBV9 and TRBJ2-5; 10 bases fit TRBD1. The sequencing input was memory CD4+ T cells from PBMCs. Indicated subset: CD45RA-negative fraction. The TCR originated in a young man in good health. Some clones in this sample may be carry-over from other donors' samples. CDR3 residues: CASSVWDRGSETQYF. In DNA form, the CDR3 reads TGTGCCAGCAGCGTATGGGACAGGGGATCGGAGACCCAGTACTTC. The entire variable domain, with the rest obtained from reference TRBV9 and TRBJ2-5, is as follows: DSGVTQTPKHLITATGQRVTLRCSPRSGDLSVYWYQQSLDQGLQFLIQYYNGEERAKGNILERFSAQQFPDLHSELNLSSLELGDSALYFCASSVWDRGSETQYFGPGTRLLVL.